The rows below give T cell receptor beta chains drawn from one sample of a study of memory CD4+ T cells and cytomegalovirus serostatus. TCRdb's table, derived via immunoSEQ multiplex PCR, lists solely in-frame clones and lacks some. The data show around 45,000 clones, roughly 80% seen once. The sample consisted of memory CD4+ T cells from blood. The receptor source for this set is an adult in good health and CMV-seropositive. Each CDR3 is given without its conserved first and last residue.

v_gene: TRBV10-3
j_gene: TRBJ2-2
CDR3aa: AISKQTTGELF

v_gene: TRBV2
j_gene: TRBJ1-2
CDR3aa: ASRQTGGNYGYT

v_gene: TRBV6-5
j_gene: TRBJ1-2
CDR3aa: ASRPGRGYGYT

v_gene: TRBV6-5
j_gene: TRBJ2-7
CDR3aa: ASSQRSGITYEQY

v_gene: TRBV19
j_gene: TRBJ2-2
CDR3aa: ASSSLEGFGELF

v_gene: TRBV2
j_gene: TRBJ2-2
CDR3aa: ASRGYVYTGELF

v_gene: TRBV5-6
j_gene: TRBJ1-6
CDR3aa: ASSDRDSFSPLH

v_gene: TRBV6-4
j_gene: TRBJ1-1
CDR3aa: ASNTAGTGPMNTEAF

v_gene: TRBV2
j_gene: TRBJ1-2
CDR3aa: ASSAGTAINYGYT

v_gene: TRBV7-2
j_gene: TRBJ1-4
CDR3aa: ASSRTGSNEKLF

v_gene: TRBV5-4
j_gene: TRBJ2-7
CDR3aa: ASSLETQHEQY

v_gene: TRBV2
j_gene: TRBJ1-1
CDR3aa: ASSEFLIGAEAF

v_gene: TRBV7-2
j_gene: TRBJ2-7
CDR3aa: ASSLEWTAVYEQY

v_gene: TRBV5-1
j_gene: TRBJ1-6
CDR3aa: ASRRGITADNSPLH

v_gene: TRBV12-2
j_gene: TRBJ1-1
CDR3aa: ASRLRDRRNTEAF

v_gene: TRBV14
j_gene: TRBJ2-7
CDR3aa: ASSQESGRFYEQY

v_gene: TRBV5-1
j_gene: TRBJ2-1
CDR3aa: ASSLGGSAYNEQF

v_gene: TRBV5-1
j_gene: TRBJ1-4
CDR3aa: ASSLSSGTGAEKLF

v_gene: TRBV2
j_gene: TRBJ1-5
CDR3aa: ASIRGRGNQPQH

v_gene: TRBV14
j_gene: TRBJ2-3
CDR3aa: ASSQDWDVGQY

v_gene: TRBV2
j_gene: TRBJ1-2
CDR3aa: ASSRTGAGYGYT

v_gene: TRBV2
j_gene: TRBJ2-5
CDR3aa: ASTRGGAKETQY

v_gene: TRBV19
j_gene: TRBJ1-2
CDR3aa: ASNIEENGYT

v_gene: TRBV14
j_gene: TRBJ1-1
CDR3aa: ASSQNLNTEAF

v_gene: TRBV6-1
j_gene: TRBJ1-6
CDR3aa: ASTGSYNSPLH

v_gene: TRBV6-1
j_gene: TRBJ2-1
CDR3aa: ASRTGGYNEQF

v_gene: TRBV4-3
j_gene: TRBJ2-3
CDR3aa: ASSLNGGRTDTQY

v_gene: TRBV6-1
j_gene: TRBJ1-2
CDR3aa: ASSEAGPVTYGYT

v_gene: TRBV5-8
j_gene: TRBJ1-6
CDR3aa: ASSLGQDGRSYNSPLH

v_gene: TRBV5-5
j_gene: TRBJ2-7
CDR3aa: ASSLPRGPSYEQY

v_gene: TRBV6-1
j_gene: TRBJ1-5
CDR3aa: ASSGNRGDQPQH

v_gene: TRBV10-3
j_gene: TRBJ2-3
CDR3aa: AISRDRVSTDTQY

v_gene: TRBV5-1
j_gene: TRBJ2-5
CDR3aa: ASSGGTGLQETQY

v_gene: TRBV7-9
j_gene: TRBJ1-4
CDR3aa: ASSLEGQGTEKLF

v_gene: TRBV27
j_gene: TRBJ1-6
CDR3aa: ASSPPGGDRGQVGRSPLH